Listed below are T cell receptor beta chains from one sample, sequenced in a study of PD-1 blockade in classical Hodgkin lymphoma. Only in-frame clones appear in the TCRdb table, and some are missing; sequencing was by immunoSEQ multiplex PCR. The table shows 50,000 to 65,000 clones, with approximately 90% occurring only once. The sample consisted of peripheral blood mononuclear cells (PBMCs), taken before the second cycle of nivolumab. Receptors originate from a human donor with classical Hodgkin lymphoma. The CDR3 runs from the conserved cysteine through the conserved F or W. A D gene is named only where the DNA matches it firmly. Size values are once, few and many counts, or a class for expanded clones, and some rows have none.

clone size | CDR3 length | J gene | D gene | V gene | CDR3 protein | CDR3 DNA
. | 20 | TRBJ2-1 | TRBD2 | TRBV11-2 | CASSLDPGLAGASSYNEQFF | TGTGCCAGCAGCTTAGATCCCGGACTAGCGGGGGCTAGCTCCTACAATGAGCAGTTCTTC
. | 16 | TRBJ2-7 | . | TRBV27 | CASSLSLADRRTSQYF | TGTGCCAGCAGTTTATCTTTAGCCGACAGGAGAACGTCGCAGTACTTC
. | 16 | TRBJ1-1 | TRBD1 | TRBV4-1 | CASSQVRTGVNTEAFF | TGCGCCAGCAGCCAAGTCCGGACAGGGGTGAACACTGAAGCTTTCTTT
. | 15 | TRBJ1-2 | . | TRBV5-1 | CASSLESTANYGYTF | TGCGCCAGCAGCTTGGAATCGACAGCTAACTATGGCTACACCTTC
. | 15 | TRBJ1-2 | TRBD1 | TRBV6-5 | CASLGTGQGLGGYTF | TGTGCCAGCCTCGGAACGGGACAGGGTCTCGGTGGCTACACCTTC
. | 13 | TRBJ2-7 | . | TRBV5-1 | CASSLGQGLEQYF | TGCGCCAGCAGCTTGGGGCAGGGTCTCGAGCAGTACTTC
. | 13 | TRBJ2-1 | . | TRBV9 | CASSVAGNNEQFF | TGTGCCAGCAGCGTAGCGGGAAACAATGAGCAGTTCTTC
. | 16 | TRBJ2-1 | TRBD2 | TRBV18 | CASSPPAGGTYNEQFF | TGTGCCAGCTCACCACCGGCGGGGGGCACCTACAATGAGCAGTTCTTC
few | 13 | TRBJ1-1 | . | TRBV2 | CASSDRGHTEAFF | TGTGCCAGCAGTGATCGGGGCCACACTGAAGCTTTCTTT
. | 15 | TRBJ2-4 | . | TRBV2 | CASSGSGDAKNIQYF | TGTGCCAGCAGTGGTTCGGGGGACGCCAAAAACATTCAGTACTTC
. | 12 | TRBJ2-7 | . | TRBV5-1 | CASSSSSYEQYF | TGCGCCAGCAGCTCTAGCTCCTACGAGCAGTACTTC
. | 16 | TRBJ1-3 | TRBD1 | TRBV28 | CASSLADRKPGNTIYF | TGTGCCAGCAGTTTAGCGGACAGGAAACCTGGAAACACCATATATTTT
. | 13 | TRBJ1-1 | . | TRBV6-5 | CASSWNINTEAFF | TGTGCCAGCAGTTGGAATATTAACACTGAAGCTTTCTTT
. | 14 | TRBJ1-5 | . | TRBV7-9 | CASSLGNGNQPQHF | TGTGCCAGCAGCTTAGGAAACGGAAATCAGCCCCAGCATTTT
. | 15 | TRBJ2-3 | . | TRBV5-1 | CASSSTGDGTDTQYF | TGCGCCAGCAGCTCGACAGGAGATGGGACAGATACGCAGTATTTT
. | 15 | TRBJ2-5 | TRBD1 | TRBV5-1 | CASSLAGTGQETQYF | TGCGCCAGCAGCTTGGCCGGGACAGGCCAAGAGACCCAGTACTTC
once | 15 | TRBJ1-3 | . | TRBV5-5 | CASSLQADSGNTIYF | TGTGCCAGCAGCTTACAAGCAGACTCTGGAAACACCATATATTTT
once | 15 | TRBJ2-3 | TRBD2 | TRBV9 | CASSVVSGGWDTQYF | TGTGCCAGCAGCGTAGTCAGCGGGGGGTGGGATACGCAGTATTTT
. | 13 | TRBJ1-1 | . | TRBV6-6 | CASTRETNTEAFF | TGTGCCAGCACCAGAGAAACGAACACTGAAGCTTTCTTT
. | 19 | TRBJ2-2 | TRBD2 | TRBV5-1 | CASSATGTSGGSNTGELFF | TGCGCCAGCAGCGCCACCGGGACTAGCGGGGGGTCTAACACCGGGGAGCTGTTTTTT
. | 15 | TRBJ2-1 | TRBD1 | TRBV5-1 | CASSYVGQGLDEQFF | TGCGCCAGCAGCTACGTGGGACAGGGGTTGGATGAGCAGTTCTTC
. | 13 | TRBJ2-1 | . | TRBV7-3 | CASSFQRGVEQFF | TGTGCCAGCAGCTTCCAGAGGGGCGTTGAGCAGTTCTTC
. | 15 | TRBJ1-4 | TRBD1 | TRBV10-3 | CAISERAGGGEKLFF | TGTGCCATCAGTGAGAGGGCAGGGGGAGGTGAAAAACTGTTTTTT
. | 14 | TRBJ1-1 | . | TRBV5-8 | CASSTRERDTEAFF | TGTGCCAGCAGCACCAGGGAAAGGGACACTGAAGCTTTCTTT
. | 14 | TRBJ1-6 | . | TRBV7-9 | CASSLGTDTSPLHF | TGTGCCAGCAGCTTAGGGACAGACACTTCACCCCTCCACTTT
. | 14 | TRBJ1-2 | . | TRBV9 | CASSPGTQNYGYTF | TGTGCCAGCAGCCCCGGGACACAAAACTATGGCTACACCTTC
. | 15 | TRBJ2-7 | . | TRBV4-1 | CASSQDYGQSYEQYF | TGCGCCAGCAGCCAAGATTATGGACAGTCCTACGAGCAGTACTTC
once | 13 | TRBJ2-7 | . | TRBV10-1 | CASSRGFSYEQYF | TGCGCCAGCAGCAGGGGATTCTCCTACGAGCAGTACTTC
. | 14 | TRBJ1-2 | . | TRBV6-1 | CASSDPLRAVGYTF | TGTGCCAGCAGTGATCCTCTCAGGGCGGTTGGCTACACCTTC
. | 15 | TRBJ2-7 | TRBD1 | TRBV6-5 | CASSPYRGASYEQYF | TGTGCCAGCAGCCCTTACAGGGGAGCCTCCTACGAGCAGTACTTC
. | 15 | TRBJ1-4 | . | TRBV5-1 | CASSPSGGNNEKLFF | TGCGCCAGCAGCCCCAGTGGAGGGAATAATGAAAAACTGTTTTTT
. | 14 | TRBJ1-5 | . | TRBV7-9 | CASSLGGASQPQHF | TGTGCCAGCAGCCTTGGGGGGGCCAGTCAGCCCCAGCATTTT
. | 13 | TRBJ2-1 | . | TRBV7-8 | CASSFREGLEQFF | TGTGCCAGCAGCTTCCGAGAGGGCCTTGAGCAGTTCTTC
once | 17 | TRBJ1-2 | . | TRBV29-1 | CSASSPDTGDTLSGYTF | TGCAGCGCCTCTTCCCCGGACACCGGGGACACCCTTTCTGGCTACACCTTC
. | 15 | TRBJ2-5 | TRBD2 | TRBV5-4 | CASSTKGLGQETQYF | TGTGCCAGCAGCACCAAGGGACTAGGGCAAGAGACCCAGTACTTC
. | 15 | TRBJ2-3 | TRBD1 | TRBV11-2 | CASSRVKGATDTQYF | TGTGCCAGCAGCCGAGTGAAGGGGGCAACAGATACGCAGTATTTT
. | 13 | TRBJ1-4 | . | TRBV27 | CASRDSPNEKLFF | TGTGCCAGCAGGGACAGCCCTAATGAAAAACTGTTTTTT
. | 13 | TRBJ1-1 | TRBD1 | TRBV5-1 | CASTQGEGTEAFF | TGCGCCAGCACACAGGGGGAAGGCACTGAAGCTTTCTTT